Each of the 31 T cell receptor beta chains below was sequenced from the same sample in a study of blood T cell repertoires in COVID-19. Some clones are missing from TCRdb's copy, which holds only in-frame ones; the method was immunoSEQ multiplex PCR. Of 250,000 to 350,000 clones detected, about 93% appear once; the ten largest clones hold around 6.8%. Sequencing was done on a sample of peripheral blood. The receptors originated from a woman aged 25-40 years with COVID-19, enrolled during active disease.

This clone was picked up a small number of times. This chain links TRBV11-2 with TRBJ1-2, with TRBD1 matching over 7 bases. CDR1 and CDR2 from the germline V gene are SGHAT and FQNNGV. CDR3 size: 15 residues. The J segment lost 2 bases and the V segment lost 4 bases, leaving 7 bases of the junction unmatched. The CDR3 sequence: CASSSTGVVNYGYTF. CDR3 nucleotide sequence: TGTGCCAGCAGCTCAACAGGGGTTGTGAACTATGGCTACACCTTC. The whole variable domain, filled in from reference TRBV11-2 and TRBJ1-2, reads EAGVAQSPRYKIIEKRQSVAFWCNPISGHATLYWYQQILGQGPKLLIQFQNNGVVDDSQLPKDRFSAERLKGVDSTLKIQPAKLEDSAVYLCASSSTGVVNYGYTFGSGTRLTVV.

This clone appeared a single time. As DNA, the CDR3 is TGTGCCAGCAGCTTAGGATCCCGCGGCTTTCTACCCTACGAGCAGTACTTC. Encoded protein: CASSLGSRGFLPYEQYF. The chain couples TRBV7-8 to TRBJ2-7; D remains unclear. V lost 1 base to trimming and J lost 2 bases, with 18 bases between them. Germline assignment: CDR1 SGHVS and CDR2 FQNEAQ. The CDR3 runs to 17 residues.

The J gene is TRBJ2-1, the V gene TRBV30; TRBD2 matches 12 bases. After removal of 8 bases from V and 6 bases from J, the junction contained 5 bases not matched to a gene. CDR1 GTSNPN and CDR2 SVGIG come from the germline V gene (reference sequence). The CDR3 consists of 13 residues. The CDR3 sequence is CAGGLAGINEQFF. The CDR3 DNA reads as TGTGCCGGAGGACTAGCGGGAATCAATGAGCAGTTCTTC. Drawing the rest from reference TRBV30 and TRBJ2-1, the complete variable domain is SQTIHQWPATLVQPVGSPLSLECTVEGTSNPNLYWYRQAAGRGLQLLFYSVGIGQISSEVPQNLSASRPQDRQFILSSKKLLLSDSGFYLCAGGLAGINEQFFGPGTRLTVL.

The chain combines TRBV2 with TRBJ1-2; 8 bases are a match to TRBD1. V shed 7 bases and J 8 bases; nucleotides not matched to a gene: 12. The CDR3 has 14 residues. Looked up from germline, CDR1 is SNHLY and CDR2 is FYNNEI. CDR3 DNA sequence: TGTGCCAGCACCCCCGGGCAGGGGGCTGAGGGCTACACCTTC. Encoded protein: CASTPGQGAEGYTF. The complete variable domain, with remaining parts taken from reference TRBV2 and TRBJ1-2, reads EPEVTQTPSHQVTQMGQEVILRCVPISNHLYFYWYRQILGQKVEFLVSFYNNEISEKSEIFDDQFSVERPDGSNFTLKIRSTKLEDSAMYFCASTPGQGAEGYTFGSGTRLTVV.

The chain recombines TRBV7-2 with TRBJ1-1, with 10 bases identical to TRBD1. The CDR3 runs to 15 residues. Unmatched junction bases numbered 15, after V lost 7 bases and J lost 10 bases. Looked up from germline, CDR1 is SGHTA and CDR2 is FQGNSA. This chain's CDR3 is CASTQTGGLMSIAFF. The CDR3 DNA reads as TGTGCCAGCACCCAGACAGGGGGCTTGATGAGCATAGCTTTCTTT.

The chain has TRBV7-9 and TRBJ2-2, with D maybe TRBD2 (6 bases). Germline lookup yields CDR1 SEHNR and CDR2 FQNEAQ (reference sequence). The length of the CDR3 is 14 residues. Trimming stripped 5 bases from V and 7 bases from J, with 14 bases between. CDR3 coding DNA: TGTGCCAGCAGCCCCGGAGGGGCCTTCGGGGAGCTGTTTTTT. Protein sequence: CASSPGGAFGELFF.

The chain is built from TRBV7-9 and TRBJ2-7; 8 bases are a match to TRBD1. The CDR3 runs to 14 residues. Per the germline V gene, CDR1 is SEHNR and CDR2 is FQNEAQ (reference sequence). V gave up 5 bases and J gave up 0 bases; unmatched junction bases: 3. CDR3 nucleotide sequence: TGTGCCAGCAGCCAGACAGGGGCCTCCTACGAGCAGTACTTC. This codes for CASSQTGASYEQYF.

The J gene is TRBJ2-7, the V gene TRBV21-1; no check of the table's D call, TRBD2, against the DNA was made. TRBV21-1 is assigned pseudogene status. CDR3 length: 19 amino acids. DNA of the CDR3: TGTGCCAGCAGCAAAGGCCAGCGGGACGGGTCGAGGGTGTCCTACGAGCAGTACTTC. This translates into CASSKGQRDGSRVSYEQYF.

This chain uses TRBV15 with TRBJ1-1, with D tentatively TRBD1 (5 bases). With 1 base removed from V and 1 base from J, the gap between germline ends came to 10 bases. The CDR3 covers 15 residues. In germline, CDR1 is LNHNV, CDR2 YYDKDF (reference sequence). CDR3 bases: TGTGCCACCAGCAGAGGCCTGGGGGGGAACACTGAAGCTTTCTTT. This codes for CATSRGLGGNTEAFF.

The chain uses TRBV10-3 and TRBJ2-7; 16 bases align to TRBD2. The junction had 5 bases not matched to a gene; V was cut back by 10 bases and J by 2 bases. The CDR3 has 15 amino acids. Germline V gene lookup returns CDR1 ENHRY and CDR2 SYGVKD. CDR3: CATGGLAGGPYEQYF. In nucleotides, the CDR3 is TGTGCCACGGGGGGACTAGCGGGAGGGCCCTACGAGCAGTACTTC.

A single count supports this clone. The chain has TRBV6-5 and TRBJ1-2; 7 nucleotides agree with TRBD1. CDR1 is MNHEY, CDR2 SVGAGI, per germline. V was pared by 0 bases and J by 3 bases, with 1 base of the junction left unmatched. This CDR3 contains 14 residues. DNA for the CDR3: TGTGCCAGCAGTTACTCCACAGGGGACTATGGCTACACCTTC. This sequence encodes CASSYSTGDYGYTF.

J is TRBJ1-5 and V is TRBV2; 9 nucleotides match TRBD1. The V gene end was trimmed by 4 bases and the J gene end by 5 bases; junction bases not matched to a gene: 3. CDR1 and CDR2 from the germline V gene are SNHLY and FYNNEI. CDR3 length: 14 residues. This CDR3 reads CASSARTGDQPQHF. In nucleotides, the CDR3 is TGTGCCAGCAGTGCCAGGACAGGGGATCAGCCCCAGCATTTT.

This rearrangement joins TRBV9 to TRBJ2-7; 7 bases are a match to TRBD1. The J segment lost 3 bases and the V segment lost 2 bases, leaving 5 bases of the junction unmatched. Germline V gene sequence: CDR1 SGDLS, CDR2 YYNGEE. The CDR3 totals 14 residues. CDR3 DNA: TGTGCCAGCAGCGTGGGAGACAGGGTCTACGAGCAGTACTTC. Translation gives CASSVGDRVYEQYF.

The J gene is TRBJ1-2, the V gene TRBV6-4; 10 bases are shared with TRBD1. The germline V gene has CDR1 MRHNA and CDR2 SNTAGT. J was trimmed by 4 bases and V by 6 bases; bases with no gene match: 8. The length of the CDR3 is 15 residues. The CDR3 nucleotides are TGTGCCAGCAGCCCCGCGGGACAGGGGAGCTATGGCTACACCTTC. Translation: CASSPAGQGSYGYTF.

The rearrangement joins TRBV28 to TRBJ2-3, with a tentative D call TRBD1 (6 bases). Germline-derived CDR1 and CDR2 are MDHEN and SYDVKM. The CDR3 has 15 residues. Deletions cut 3 bases from V and 4 bases from J, with 14 bases between. The CDR3 DNA reads TGTGCCAGCAGTTTGAGTGGGGGACAAGCAGATACGCAGTATTTT. It yields the protein CASSLSGGQADTQYF.

CDR3 residues: CAWREGAREQYF. CDR3 nucleotide sequence: TGTGCCTGGCGAGAGGGGGCGAGAGAGCAGTACTTC. V usage is TRBV30 and J usage is TRBJ2-7; 7 bases fit TRBD1. This CDR3 is built from 12 residues. Looked up from germline, CDR1 is GTSNPN and CDR2 is SVGIG (reference sequence). The V segment lost 5 bases and the J segment 7 bases; nucleotides outside the gene matches: 8.

The chain combines TRBV6-2 or TRBV6-3 with TRBJ1-5; a weak D match, TRBD1 (5 bases). Germline V lookup: CDR1 MNHEY, CDR2 SVGEGT. This CDR3 has 14 residues. Trimming took off 2 bases at V and 7 bases at J, with 12 bases between the two ends. The CDR3 protein is CASSYGQGSQPQHF. CDR3 DNA sequence: TGTGCCAGCAGTTACGGACAAGGGTCACAGCCCCAGCATTTT.

This clone came up once. The chain employs TRBV6-1 and TRBJ2-5, with D perhaps TRBD1 (5 bases). V was clipped by 0 bases and J by 5 bases, with 10 bases between them. Germline V gene lookup returns CDR1 MNHNS and CDR2 SASEGT. The CDR3 spans 14 residues. Here the CDR3 DNA reads TGTGCCAGCAGTGAAGCCCCAGGGATGGAGACCCAGTACTTC. Encoded protein: CASSEAPGMETQYF.

The rearrangement joins TRBV7-8 to TRBJ1-6; D gene unclear. Per the germline V gene, CDR1 is SGHVS and CDR2 is FQNEAQ. Trimming stripped 5 bases from V and 8 bases from J, with 16 bases between. The CDR3 is made up of 15 amino acids. For the CDR3, the DNA is TGTGCCAGCAGCATAAATGTGGGCTACTATTCACCCCTCCACTTT. Its protein is CASSINVGYYSPLHF.

V usage is TRBV5-1 and J usage is TRBJ1-2, with 8 nucleotides matching TRBD1. The J segment lost 1 base and the V segment lost 3 bases, leaving 2 bases of the junction unmatched. Germline V gene data show CDR1 as SGHRS and CDR2 as YFSETQ. The CDR3 is made up of 14 amino acids. For the CDR3, the DNA is TGCGCCAGCAGCTCGACAGGGGTTAACTATGGCTACACCTTC. This encodes CASSSTGVNYGYTF.

In its sample, this clone was seen a few times. The genes are TRBV18 and TRBJ2-2, with D possibly being TRBD2 (5 bases). The CDR3 extends over 13 amino acids. V lost 10 bases and J lost 3, with 12 bases in between. Germline V gene sequence: CDR1 KGHSH, CDR2 LQKENI. This CDR3 is CATSLRDTGELFF. CDR3 nucleotides: TGTGCCACCTCCCTGAGGGACACCGGGGAGCTGTTTTTT.

The sample holds one count of this clone. The rearrangement uses TRBV28 and TRBJ2-7; 7 nucleotides match TRBD2. Unmatched junction bases numbered 9, after V lost 5 bases and J lost 2 bases. This CDR3 has 15 residues. Germline CDR1 reads MDHEN; CDR2 reads SYDVKM. CDR3 in DNA: TGTGCCAGCAGTCCCTTGCCGGGAGGCCCCTACGAGCAGTACTTC. Protein: CASSPLPGGPYEQYF.

This clone appeared a single time. This chain joins TRBV28 and TRBJ2-2, with 8 bases matching TRBD1. Losses at the gene ends were 5 bases for V and 4 bases for J; bases not matched to a gene: 9. CDR1 MDHEN and CDR2 SYDVKM come from the germline V gene. This CDR3 has 16 residues. The CDR3 region has the DNA TGTGCCAGCAGTCATAGACAGGGGATGGGCACCGGGGAGCTGTTTTTT. It yields the protein CASSHRQGMGTGELFF. The entire variable domain, with the rest obtained from reference TRBV28 and TRBJ2-2, is as follows: DVKVTQSSRYLVKRTGEKVFLECVQDMDHENMFWYRQDPGLGLRLIYFSYDVKMKEKGDIPEGYSVSREKKERFSLILESASTNQTSMYLCASSHRQGMGTGELFFGEGSRLTVL.

The J gene is TRBJ2-3, the V gene TRBV28; D perhaps matches TRBD1 (5 bases). Germline V gene lookup returns CDR1 MDHEN and CDR2 SYDVKM. The CDR3 extends over 12 amino acids. V lost 2 bases, J lost 10 bases, and 10 bases lay in between. The CDR3: CASSLVGASQYF. The DNA of the CDR3 is TGTGCCAGCAGTTTAGTAGGGGCGTCGCAGTATTTT.

The chain couples TRBV10-3 to TRBJ2-5; D might be TRBD2 (6 bases). The CDR3 contains 15 residues. Germline loops: CDR1 ENHRY, CDR2 SYGVKD. V lost 7 bases and J 5 bases, leaving 20 bases between the germline ends. The CDR3 coding sequence is TGTGCCATCATGGACGCGCGGGGAGGAAGGGAGACCCAGTACTTC. It encodes CAIMDARGGRETQYF.

The rearrangement uses TRBV10-3 and TRBJ2-5, with 8 bases that match TRBD2. This CDR3 has 15 residues. Germline lookup yields CDR1 ENHRY and CDR2 SYGVKD. J lost 2 bases, V lost 4 bases, and 6 bases had no gene match. CDR3 sequence: CAISGTGGPQETQYF. The CDR3 DNA reads TGTGCCATCAGTGGAACGGGAGGGCCTCAAGAGACCCAGTACTTC.

This chain uses TRBV2 with TRBJ2-5; 8 positions match TRBD1. This CDR3 comprises 14 residues. V shed 2 bases, J shed 2 bases, and the junction held 1 base outside the gene matches. CDR1 and CDR2 (germline): SNHLY, FYNNEI. The CDR3, as DNA: TGTGCCAGCAGTGAATGGGACAGGCAAGAGACCCAGTACTTC. This sequence encodes CASSEWDRQETQYF.

The rearrangement uses TRBV28 and TRBJ1-1; no firm D call. V dropped 8 bases and J dropped 3 bases, with 7 bases sitting between them. The CDR3 is made up of 11 amino acids. CDR1 MDHEN and CDR2 SYDVKM come from the germline V gene. The CDR3 nucleotides read TGTGCCAGCCGGGATGACACTGAAGCTTTCTTT. This encodes CASRDDTEAFF.

The chain joins TRBV6-5 to TRBJ2-4, with 7 positions matching TRBD1. V was pared by 0 bases and J by 6 bases, with 2 bases of the junction left unmatched. Germline loops: CDR1 MNHEY, CDR2 SVGAGI. The CDR3 totals 14 residues. In DNA form, the CDR3 reads TGTGCCAGCAGTTACTCGGGACAGCGAAACATTCAGTACTTC. Amino acid sequence: CASSYSGQRNIQYF.

This rearrangement joins TRBV29-1 to TRBJ1-1; TRBD1 matches 7 bases. V lost 6 bases, J lost 10 bases, and 5 bases stayed unmatched. This CDR3 contains 10 residues. The germline gives CDR1 SQVTM, CDR2 ANQGSEA. CDR3 region: CSVYRGTAFF. The CDR3 nucleotides are TGCAGCGTATACAGGGGAACAGCTTTCTTT.

The chain couples TRBV28 to TRBJ2-7, with 7 bases identical to TRBD1. CDR1 and CDR2 from the germline V gene are MDHEN and SYDVKM. The V segment lost 5 bases and the J segment 2 bases; nucleotides outside the gene matches: 6. This CDR3 contains 14 residues. This chain's CDR3 is CASSKNRGAYEQYF. DNA for the CDR3: TGTGCCAGCAGTAAAAACAGGGGCGCCTACGAGCAGTACTTC. Supplemented by reference TRBV28 and TRBJ2-7, the full variable domain reads DVKVTQSSRYLVKRTGEKVFLECVQDMDHENMFWYRQDPGLGLRLIYFSYDVKMKEKGDIPEGYSVSREKKERFSLILESASTNQTSMYLCASSKNRGAYEQYFGPGTRLTVT.